This T cell receptor (beta chain) originates from a study of CD8+ T cells in alopecia areata. Extracted from the samples, RNA was reverse transcribed into cDNA to serve as the sequencing template. Assay: immunoSEQ multiplex PCR; the TCRdb copy retains only in-frame clones and omits some. The data hold around 110,000 clones, with less than 75% observed a single time. The CDR3 is 15 amino acids. J lost 5 bases, V lost 5 bases, and 7 bases had no gene match. CDR1 and CDR2 (germline): SGHVS, FNYEAQ. Treatment meaning: oral pan-JAK inhibitor, 5-10 mg twice daily. The clonotype comes from a human donor with alopecia areata. The chain combines TRBV7-6 with TRBJ2-1, with 9 bases aligning to TRBD1. Sequencing used CD8+ T cells sorted from blood, obtained at week 24, from a patient treated with tofacitinib. In DNA, the CDR3 is TGTGCCAGCAGCACTCGACAGGGGGATAACAATGAGCAGTTCTTC. This encodes CASSTRQGDNNEQFF.